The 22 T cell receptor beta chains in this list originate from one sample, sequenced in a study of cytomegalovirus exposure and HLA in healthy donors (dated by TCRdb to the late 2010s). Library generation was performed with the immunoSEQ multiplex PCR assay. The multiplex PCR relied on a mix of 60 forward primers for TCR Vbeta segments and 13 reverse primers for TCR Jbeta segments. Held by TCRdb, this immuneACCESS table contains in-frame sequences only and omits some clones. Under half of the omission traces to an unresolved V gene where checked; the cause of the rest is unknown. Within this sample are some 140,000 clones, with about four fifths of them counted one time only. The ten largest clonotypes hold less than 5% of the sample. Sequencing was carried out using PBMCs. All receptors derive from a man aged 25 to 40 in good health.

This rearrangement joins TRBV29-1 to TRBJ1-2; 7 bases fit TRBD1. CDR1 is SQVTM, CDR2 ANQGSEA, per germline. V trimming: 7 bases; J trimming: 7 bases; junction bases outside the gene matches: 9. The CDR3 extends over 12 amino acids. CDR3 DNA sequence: TGCAGCGGGGACAGACTTGGGGCTGGCTACACCTTC. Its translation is CSGDRLGAGYTF.

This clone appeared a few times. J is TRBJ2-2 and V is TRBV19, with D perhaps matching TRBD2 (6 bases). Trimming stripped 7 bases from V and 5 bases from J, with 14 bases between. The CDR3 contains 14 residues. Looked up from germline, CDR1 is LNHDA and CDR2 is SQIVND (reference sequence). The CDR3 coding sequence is TGTGCCAGTAACACGCCCGGGGGTACCGGGGAGCTGTTTTTT. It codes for CASNTPGGTGELFF.

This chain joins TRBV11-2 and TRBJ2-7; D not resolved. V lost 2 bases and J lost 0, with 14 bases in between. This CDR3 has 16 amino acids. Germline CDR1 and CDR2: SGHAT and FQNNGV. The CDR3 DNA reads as TGTGCCAGCAGCTTAACCCGTACTACCGTCTCCTACGAGCAGTACTTC. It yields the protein CASSLTRTTVSYEQYF.

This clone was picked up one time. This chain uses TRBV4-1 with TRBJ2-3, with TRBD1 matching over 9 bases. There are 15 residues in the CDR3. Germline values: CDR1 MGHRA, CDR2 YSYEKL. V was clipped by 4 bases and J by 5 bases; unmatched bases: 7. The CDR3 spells CASSPGTGIRDTQYF. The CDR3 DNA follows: TGCGCCAGCAGCCCCGGGACAGGGATTCGAGATACGCAGTATTTT.

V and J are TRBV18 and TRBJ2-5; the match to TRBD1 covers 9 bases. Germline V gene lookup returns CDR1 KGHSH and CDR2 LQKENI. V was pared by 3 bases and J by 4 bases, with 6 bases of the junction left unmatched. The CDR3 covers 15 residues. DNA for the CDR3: TGTGCCAGCTCACCTGGGGACAGGGCGGGAGAGACCCAGTACTTC. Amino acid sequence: CASSPGDRAGETQYF.

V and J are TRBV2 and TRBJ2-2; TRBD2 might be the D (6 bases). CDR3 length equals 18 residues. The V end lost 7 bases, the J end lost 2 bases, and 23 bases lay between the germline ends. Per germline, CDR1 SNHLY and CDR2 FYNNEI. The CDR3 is CASTPGLGAYQNTGELFF. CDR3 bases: TGTGCCAGCACCCCGGGACTCGGGGCTTACCAAAACACCGGGGAGCTGTTTTTT. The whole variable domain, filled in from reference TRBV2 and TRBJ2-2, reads EPEVTQTPSHQVTQMGQEVILRCVPISNHLYFYWYRQILGQKVEFLVSFYNNEISEKSEIFDDQFSVERPDGSNFTLKIRSTKLEDSAMYFCASTPGLGAYQNTGELFFGEGSRLTVL.

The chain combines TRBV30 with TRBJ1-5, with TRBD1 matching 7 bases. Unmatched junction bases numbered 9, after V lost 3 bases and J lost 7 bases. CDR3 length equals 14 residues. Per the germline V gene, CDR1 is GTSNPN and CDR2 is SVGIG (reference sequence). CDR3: CAWRPNQGGQPQHF. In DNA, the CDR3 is TGTGCCTGGAGGCCCAATCAGGGGGGCCAGCCCCAGCATTTT.

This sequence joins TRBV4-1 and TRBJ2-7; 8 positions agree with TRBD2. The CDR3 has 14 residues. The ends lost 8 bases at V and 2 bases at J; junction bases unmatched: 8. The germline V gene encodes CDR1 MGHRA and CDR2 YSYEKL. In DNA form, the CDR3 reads TGCGCCAGCCCCCGCACTAGCGGAACCTACGAGCAGTACTTC. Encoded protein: CASPRTSGTYEQYF.

The CDR3 is CASRGQSLGSPQHF. CDR3 coding DNA: TGTGCCAGCAGGGGACAGAGCCTTGGGTCGCCCCAGCATTTT. This chain connects TRBV2 to TRBJ1-5, with 7 positions matching TRBD1. The CDR3 covers 14 residues. CDR1 and CDR2 (germline): SNHLY, FYNNEI. With 6 bases clipped from V and 9 bases from J, the junction kept 11 bases outside the gene matches.

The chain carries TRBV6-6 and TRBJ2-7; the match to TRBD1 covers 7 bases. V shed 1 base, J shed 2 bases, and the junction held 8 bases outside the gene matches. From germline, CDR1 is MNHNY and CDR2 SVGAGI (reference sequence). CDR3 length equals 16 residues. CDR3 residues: CASSYFRQGQPYEQYF. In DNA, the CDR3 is TGTGCCAGCAGTTACTTCCGACAGGGCCAACCCTACGAGCAGTACTTC.

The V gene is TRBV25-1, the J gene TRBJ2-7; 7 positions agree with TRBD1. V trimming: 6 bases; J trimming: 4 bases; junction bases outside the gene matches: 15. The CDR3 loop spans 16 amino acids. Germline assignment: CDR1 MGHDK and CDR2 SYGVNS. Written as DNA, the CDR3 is TGTGCCAGCAGCGACGCTCCAGGGGGACCCTCTTACGAGCAGTACTTC. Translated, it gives CASSDAPGGPSYEQYF.

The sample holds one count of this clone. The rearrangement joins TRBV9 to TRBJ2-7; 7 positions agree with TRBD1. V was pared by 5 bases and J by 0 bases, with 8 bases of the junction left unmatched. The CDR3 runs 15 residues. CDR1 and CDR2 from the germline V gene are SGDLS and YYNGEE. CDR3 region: CASSPGQALSYEQYF. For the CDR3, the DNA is TGTGCCAGCAGTCCTGGACAGGCGCTCTCCTACGAGCAGTACTTC.

CDR3 coding DNA: TGTGCCAGCCGGCAGGGGGGGACAGGGAAGAATCAGCCCCAGCATTTT. This codes for CASRQGGTGKNQPQHF. The V and J genes are TRBV21-1 and TRBJ1-5; no check of the table's D call, TRBD1, against the DNA was made. TRBV21-1 corresponds to a pseudogene. The CDR3 length is 16 residues.

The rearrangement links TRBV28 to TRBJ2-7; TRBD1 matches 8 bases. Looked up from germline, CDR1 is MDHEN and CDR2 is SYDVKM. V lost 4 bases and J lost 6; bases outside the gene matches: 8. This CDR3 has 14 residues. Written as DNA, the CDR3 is TGTGCCAGCAGTTCTGGGACAGGCCTCCTCGAGCAGTACTTC. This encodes CASSSGTGLLEQYF.

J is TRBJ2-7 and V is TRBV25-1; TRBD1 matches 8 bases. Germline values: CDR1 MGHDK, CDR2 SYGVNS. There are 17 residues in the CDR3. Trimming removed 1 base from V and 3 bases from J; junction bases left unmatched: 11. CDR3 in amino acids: CASSESGTGSNHYEQYF. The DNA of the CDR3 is TGTGCCAGCAGTGAATCGGGGACAGGCAGCAATCACTACGAGCAGTACTTC.

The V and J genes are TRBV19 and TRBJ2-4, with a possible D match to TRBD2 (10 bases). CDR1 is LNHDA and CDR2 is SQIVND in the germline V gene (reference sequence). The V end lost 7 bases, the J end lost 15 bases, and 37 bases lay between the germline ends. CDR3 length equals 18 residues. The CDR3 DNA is TGTGCCAGTACCCGCGGGACAGGGTCATCCGGTAGCGGGAGGTTCATGTACTTC. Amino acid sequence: CASTRGTGSSGSGRFMYF.

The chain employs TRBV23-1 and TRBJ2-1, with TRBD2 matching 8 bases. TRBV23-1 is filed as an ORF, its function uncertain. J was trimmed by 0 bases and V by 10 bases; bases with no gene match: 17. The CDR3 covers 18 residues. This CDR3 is CANPLPAGVPGSYNEQFF. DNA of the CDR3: TGCGCCAACCCGCTGCCAGCGGGAGTCCCGGGCTCCTACAATGAGCAGTTCTTC.

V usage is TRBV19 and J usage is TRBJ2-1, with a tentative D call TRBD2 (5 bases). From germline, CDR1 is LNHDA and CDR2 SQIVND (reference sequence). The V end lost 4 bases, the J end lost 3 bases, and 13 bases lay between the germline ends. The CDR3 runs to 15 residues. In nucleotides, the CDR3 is TGTGCCAGTAGTAAAAAAGACTACATCTACAATGAGCAGTTCTTC. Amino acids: CASSKKDYIYNEQFF.

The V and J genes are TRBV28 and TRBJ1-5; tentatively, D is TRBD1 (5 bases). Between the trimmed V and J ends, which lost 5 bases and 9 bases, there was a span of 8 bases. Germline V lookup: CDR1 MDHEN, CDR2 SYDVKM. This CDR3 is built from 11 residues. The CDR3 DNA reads TGTGCCAGCAGTACAGGTGGGCCCCAGCATTTT. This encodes CASSTGGPQHF.

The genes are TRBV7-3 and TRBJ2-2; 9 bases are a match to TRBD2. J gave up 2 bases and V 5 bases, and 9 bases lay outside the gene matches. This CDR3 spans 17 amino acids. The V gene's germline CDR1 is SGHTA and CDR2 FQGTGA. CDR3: CASSLSGSPVNTGELFF. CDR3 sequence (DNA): TGTGCCAGCAGCCTTAGCGGGAGCCCGGTCAACACCGGGGAGCTGTTTTTT. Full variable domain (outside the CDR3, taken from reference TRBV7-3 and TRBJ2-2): GAGVSQTPSNKVTEKGKYVELRCDPISGHTALYWYRQSLGQGPEFLIYFQGTGAADDSGLPNDRFFAVRPEGSVSTLKIQRTERGDSAVYLCASSLSGSPVNTGELFFGEGSRLTVL.

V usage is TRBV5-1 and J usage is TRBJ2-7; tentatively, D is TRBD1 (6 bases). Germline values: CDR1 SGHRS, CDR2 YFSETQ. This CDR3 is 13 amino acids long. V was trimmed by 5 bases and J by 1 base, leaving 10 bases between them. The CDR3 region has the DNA TGCGCCAGCAGACTGGACAGTTCCTACGAGCAGTACTTC. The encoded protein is CASRLDSSYEQYF.

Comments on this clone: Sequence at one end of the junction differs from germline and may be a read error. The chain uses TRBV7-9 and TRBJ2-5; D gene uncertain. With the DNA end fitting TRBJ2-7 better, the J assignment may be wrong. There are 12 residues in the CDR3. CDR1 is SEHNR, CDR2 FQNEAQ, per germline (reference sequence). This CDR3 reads CSSSLFPYEQYF. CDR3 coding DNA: TGTTCCAGCAGCTTATTCCCCTACGAGCAGTACTTC.